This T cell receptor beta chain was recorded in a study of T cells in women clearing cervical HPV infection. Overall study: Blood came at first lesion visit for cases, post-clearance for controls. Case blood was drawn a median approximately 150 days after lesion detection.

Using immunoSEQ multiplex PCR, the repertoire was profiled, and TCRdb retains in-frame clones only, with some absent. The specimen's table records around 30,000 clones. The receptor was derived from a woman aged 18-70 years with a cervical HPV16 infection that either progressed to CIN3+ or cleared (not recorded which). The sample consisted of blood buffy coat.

The sequenced part of the CDR3 DNA is TGCGCCAGCAGCCGAGGGACAGAGCCTTGGGTCTATGGC. As protein: CASSRGTEPWVYG. The full-length CDR3 reads as CASSRGTEPWVYGYTF. The J gene is TRBJ1-2, the V gene TRBV5-1, with 7 bases lining up with TRBD1. The CDR3 extends 3 residues past the end of the read, so its final part is completed from the germline J gene. V shed 4 bases and J 4 bases; nucleotides not matched to a gene: 13. The CDR3 sequence is 16 residues long. Germline loops: CDR1 SGHRS, CDR2 YFSETQ.